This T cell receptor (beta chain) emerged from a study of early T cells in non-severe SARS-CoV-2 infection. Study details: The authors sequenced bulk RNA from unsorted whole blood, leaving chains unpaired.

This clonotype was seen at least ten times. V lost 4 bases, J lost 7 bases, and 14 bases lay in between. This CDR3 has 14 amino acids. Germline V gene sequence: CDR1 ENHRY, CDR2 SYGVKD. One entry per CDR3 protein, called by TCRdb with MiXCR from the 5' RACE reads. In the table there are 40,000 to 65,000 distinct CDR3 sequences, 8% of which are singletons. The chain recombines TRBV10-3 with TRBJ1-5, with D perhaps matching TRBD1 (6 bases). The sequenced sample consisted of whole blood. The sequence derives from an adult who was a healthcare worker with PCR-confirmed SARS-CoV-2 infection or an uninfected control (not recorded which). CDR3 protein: CAISGSGVNQPQHF. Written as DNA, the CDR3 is TGTGCCATCAGTGGGTCAGGGGTCAACCAGCCCCAGCATTTT.